One sample yielded the 17 T cell receptor beta chains listed below, sequenced in a study of cytomegalovirus exposure and HLA in healthy donors. The PCR used 60 Vbeta and 13 Jbeta primers. Libraries were prepared by immunoSEQ multiplex PCR; TCRdb keeps only in-frame clonotypes and omits some of them. The sample holds fewer than 150,000 clones, approximately 80% seen once. Sequencing was performed on PBMCs. The receptors here all came from a man between 45 and 60 years old in good health and CMV-seropositive.

The rearrangement uses TRBV7-9 and TRBJ1-4; 9 bases line up with TRBD1. The trim removed 3 bases at V and 6 bases at J, leaving 8 bases unmatched. Germline loops: CDR1 SEHNR, CDR2 FQNEAQ (reference sequence). There are 16 residues in the CDR3. CDR3 protein: CASSFPVGTGYEKLFF. The CDR3 DNA reads as TGTGCCAGCAGCTTCCCGGTCGGGACAGGGTATGAAAAACTGTTTTTT.

This clone was seen only a few times. The chain employs TRBV5-1 and TRBJ2-5, with 7 bases matching TRBD1. The end of the DNA is better explained by TRBJ2-7, so the J call may be wrong. CDR3 length: 13 amino acids. Germline V gene data show CDR1 as SGHRS and CDR2 as YFSETQ. The CDR3 DNA reads TGCGCCAGCAGTCGGGACAGATACTACGAGCAGTACTTC. It specifies CASSRDRYYEQYF.

This clone was detected a few times. The V call is TRBV6-6, the J call TRBJ2-5; TRBD1 matches 10 bases. With V trimmed by 0 bases and J by 4 bases, 2 bases remained unmatched. Germline values: CDR1 MNHNY, CDR2 SVGAGI (reference sequence). The CDR3 has 15 amino acids. The CDR3 region is CASSYSTGGVETQYF. CDR3 DNA sequence: TGTGCCAGCAGTTACTCGACAGGGGGCGTAGAGACCCAGTACTTC.

The rearrangement links TRBV6-1 to TRBJ1-2; D is possibly TRBD1 (6 bases). V gave up 4 bases and J gave up 8 bases, with 14 bases separating them. Germline V gene lookup returns CDR1 MNHNS and CDR2 SASEGT. There are 13 residues in the CDR3. The CDR3 loop reads CASSGRQVSGYTF. CDR3 in DNA: TGTGCCAGCAGTGGCAGACAGGTTAGCGGCTACACCTTC.

This clone came up once. V gene TRBV7-3 combines with J gene TRBJ2-2; 8 bases match TRBD1. The CDR3 consists of 16 residues. CDR1 and CDR2 (germline): SGHTA, FQGTGA. V shed 4 bases, J shed 2 bases, and the junction held 6 bases outside the gene matches. The DNA of the CDR3 is TGTGCCAGCAGCTCCATCGGACAGGGAAACACCGGGGAGCTGTTTTTT. This codes for CASSSIGQGNTGELFF.

The chain employs TRBV18 and TRBJ1-2, with TRBD1 matching over 10 bases. The CDR3 runs 14 residues. Germline-derived CDR1 and CDR2 are KGHSH and LQKENI. The V gene end was trimmed by 6 bases and the J gene end by 4 bases; junction bases not matched to a gene: 5. The CDR3 is CASSGDRGGYGYTF. As DNA, the CDR3 is TGTGCCAGCTCCGGGGACAGGGGAGGCTATGGCTACACCTTC. Looking up the rest from reference TRBV18 and TRBJ1-2 gives the full variable domain: NAGVMQNPRHLVRRRGQEARLRCSPMKGHSHVYWYRQLPEEGLKFMVYLQKENIIDESGMPKERFSAEFPKEGPSILRIQQVVRGDSAAYFCASSGDRGGYGYTFGSGTRLTVV.

The chain links TRBV14 to TRBJ1-4; no clear D. V was clipped by 3 bases and J by 10 bases, with 9 bases between them. Germline V lookup: CDR1 SGHDN, CDR2 FVKESK. This CDR3 is built from 12 residues. Here the CDR3 DNA reads TGTGCCAGCAGCCATACCGGAGGAAAACTGTTTTTT. Translation: CASSHTGGKLFF.

This clone was observed a handful of times. This chain links TRBV10-3 with TRBJ2-7; perhaps TRBD1 as D (6 bases). Germline CDR1 ENHRY, CDR2 SYGVKD. This CDR3 has 15 residues. Trimming took off 0 bases at V and 2 bases at J, with 11 bases between the two ends. The CDR3 region has the DNA TGTGCCATCAGTGAGTCAACAGGGAACGCCTACGAGCAGTACTTC. Its translation: CAISESTGNAYEQYF.

This clone was counted only a few times. The chain is built from TRBV6-4 and TRBJ1-2; D gene uncertain. V shed 3 bases and J shed 10 bases, with 15 bases lying between them. There are 13 residues in the CDR3. CDR1 MRHNA and CDR2 SNTAGT come from the germline V gene. Here the CDR3 reads CASSEREGLDYTF. CDR3 sequence (DNA): TGTGCCAGCAGTGAGAGAGAGGGATTGGACTACACCTTC.

This chain connects TRBV4-1 to TRBJ2-5; TRBD1 might be the D (5 bases). V lost 3 bases to trimming and J lost 0 bases, with 11 bases between them. The germline CDR1 and CDR2 sequences are MGHRA and YSYEKL. The CDR3 spans 15 residues. The CDR3 bases are TGCGCCAGCAGCCATGGAGACAGAGACCAAGAGACCCAGTACTTC. It specifies CASSHGDRDQETQYF.

J is TRBJ1-1 and V is TRBV30, with unresolved D. This CDR3 spans 13 amino acids. Looked up from germline, CDR1 is GTSNPN and CDR2 is SVGIG (reference sequence). V was cut by 3 bases and J by 2 bases, with 10 bases left in between. In nucleotides, the CDR3 is TGTGCCTGGAGCCTTGGCAGTAACACTGAAGCTTTCTTT. This encodes CAWSLGSNTEAFF.

The chain combines TRBV6-8 with TRBJ1-3; TRBD1 agrees at 7 bases. V gave up 0 bases and J gave up 6 bases; unmatched junction bases: 5. The CDR3 extends over 15 amino acids. The V gene's germline CDR1 is MNHGY and CDR2 SAAAGT. The CDR3 DNA reads TGTGCCAGCAGTTACTCGAGGCAGGGGGAAAACACCATATATTTT. Translated, it gives CASSYSRQGENTIYF.

In this sample, this clone turned up a few times. The chain has TRBV5-1 and TRBJ2-1, with TRBD2 matching 12 bases. The CDR3 runs 16 residues. Trimming took 4 bases from V and 4 from J; bases not matched to a gene: 6. Looked up from germline, CDR1 is SGHRS and CDR2 is YFSETQ. This CDR3 is CASSPTSGGPYNEQFF. CDR3 coding DNA: TGCGCCAGCAGCCCTACTAGCGGGGGGCCGTACAATGAGCAGTTCTTC. The full variable domain, with the rest looked up from reference TRBV5-1 and TRBJ2-1, is KAGVTQTPRYLIKTRGQQVTLSCSPISGHRSVSWYQQTPGQGLQFLFEYFSETQRNKGNFPGRFSGRQFSNSRSEMNVSTLELGDSALYLCASSPTSGGPYNEQFFGPGTRLTVL.

The gene calls are TRBV6-5 and TRBJ1-6; D call uncertain. V shed 2 bases and J shed 0 bases, with 8 bases lying between them. Germline V gene lookup returns CDR1 MNHEY and CDR2 SVGAGI. The CDR3 consists of 16 residues. CDR3 region: CASSYGFSSYNSPLHF. Here the CDR3 DNA reads TGTGCCAGCAGTTACGGTTTTAGCTCCTATAATTCACCCCTCCACTTT.

This sequence joins TRBV30 and TRBJ2-5, with 7 positions matching TRBD1. TRBJ2-7 explains the end of the DNA better; the J call may be wrong. Per the germline V gene, CDR1 is GTSNPN and CDR2 is SVGIG (reference sequence). The CDR3 contains 12 residues. CDR3: CAFETTGHEQYF. The DNA for the CDR3 is TGTGCCTTCGAAACGACAGGGCACGAGCAGTACTTC.

The rearrangement uses TRBV7-9 and TRBJ2-7; TRBD1 matches 9 bases. CDR3 length: 15 residues. Germline lookup yields CDR1 SEHNR and CDR2 FQNEAQ (reference sequence). V trimming: 4 bases; J trimming: 5 bases; junction bases outside the gene matches: 9. CDR3 residues: CASSSPRDRVDEQYF. CDR3 nucleotide sequence: TGTGCCAGCAGCTCCCCTCGGGACAGGGTCGACGAGCAGTACTTC.

The chain uses TRBV4-1 and TRBJ1-2; no definite D call. Germline V gene sequence: CDR1 MGHRA, CDR2 YSYEKL. CDR3 length equals 15 residues. Trimming took off 0 bases at V and 7 bases at J, with 15 bases between the two ends. CDR3 sequence reads: CASSQENLERAGYTF. Written as DNA, the CDR3 is TGCGCCAGCAGCCAAGAGAACCTCGAGCGGGCTGGCTACACCTTC.